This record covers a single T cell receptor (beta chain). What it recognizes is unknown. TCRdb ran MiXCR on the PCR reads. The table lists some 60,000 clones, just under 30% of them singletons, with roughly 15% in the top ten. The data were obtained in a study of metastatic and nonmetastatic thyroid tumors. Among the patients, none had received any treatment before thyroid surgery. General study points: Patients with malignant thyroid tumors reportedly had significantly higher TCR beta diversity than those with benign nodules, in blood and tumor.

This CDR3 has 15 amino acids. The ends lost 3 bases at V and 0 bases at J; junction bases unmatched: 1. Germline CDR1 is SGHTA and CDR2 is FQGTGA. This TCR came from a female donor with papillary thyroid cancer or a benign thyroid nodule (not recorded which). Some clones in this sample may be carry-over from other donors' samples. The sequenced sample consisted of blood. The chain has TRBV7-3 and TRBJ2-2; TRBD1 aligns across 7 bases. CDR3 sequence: CASSFDRANTGELFF. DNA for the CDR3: TGTGCCAGCAGCTTCGACAGGGCGAACACCGGGGAGCTGTTTTTT.